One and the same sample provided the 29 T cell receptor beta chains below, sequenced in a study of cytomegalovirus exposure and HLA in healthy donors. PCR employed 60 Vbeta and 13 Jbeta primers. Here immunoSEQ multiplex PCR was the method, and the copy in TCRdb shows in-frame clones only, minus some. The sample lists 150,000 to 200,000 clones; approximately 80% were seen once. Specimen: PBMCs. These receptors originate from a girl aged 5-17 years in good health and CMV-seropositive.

In DNA form, the CDR3 reads TGTGCCAGCAGCTTAGTAGGGGCCCGAAACACCGGGGAGCTGTTTTTT. It specifies CASSLVGARNTGELFF. This chain joins TRBV11-2 and TRBJ2-2; weak D call: TRBD1 (5 bases). The CDR3 length is 16 residues. Trimming took 1 base from V and 2 from J, leaving 11 bases between them. Germline-derived CDR1 and CDR2 are SGHAT and FQNNGV.

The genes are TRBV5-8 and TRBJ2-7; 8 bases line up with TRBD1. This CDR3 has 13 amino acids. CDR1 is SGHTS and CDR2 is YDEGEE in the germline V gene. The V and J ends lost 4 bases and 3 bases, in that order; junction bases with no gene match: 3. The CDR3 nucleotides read TGTGCCAGCAGCCGGACAGGGAACTACGAGCAGTACTTC. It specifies CASSRTGNYEQYF.

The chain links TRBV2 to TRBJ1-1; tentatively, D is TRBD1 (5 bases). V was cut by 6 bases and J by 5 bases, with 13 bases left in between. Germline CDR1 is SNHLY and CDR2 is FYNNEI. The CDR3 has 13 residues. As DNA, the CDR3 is TGTGCCAGCAGCCCAAGGGGAGGAACTGAAGCTTTCTTT. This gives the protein CASSPRGGTEAFF.

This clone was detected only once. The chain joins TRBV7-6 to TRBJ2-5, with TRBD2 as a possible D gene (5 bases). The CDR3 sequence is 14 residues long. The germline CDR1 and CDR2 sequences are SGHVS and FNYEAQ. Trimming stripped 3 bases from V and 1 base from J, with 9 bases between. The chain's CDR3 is CASSFLGIQETQYF. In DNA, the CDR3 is TGTGCCAGCAGCTTCCTCGGGATCCAAGAGACCCAGTACTTC.

The CDR3 spells CASSPLSSASSYNEQFF. The CDR3 DNA reads TGTGCCAGCAGCCCCTTGTCCTCAGCGAGCTCCTACAATGAGCAGTTCTTC. The chain carries TRBV9 and TRBJ2-1; D unclear. The CDR3 is made up of 17 amino acids. Germline CDR1 reads SGDLS; CDR2 reads YYNGEE. V was cut by 4 bases and J by 0 bases, with 17 bases left in between.

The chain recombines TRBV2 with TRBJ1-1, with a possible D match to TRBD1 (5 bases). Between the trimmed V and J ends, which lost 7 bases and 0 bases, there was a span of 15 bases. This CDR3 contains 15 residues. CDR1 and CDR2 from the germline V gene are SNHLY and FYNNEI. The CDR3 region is CASNYDRGVNTEAFF. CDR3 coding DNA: TGTGCCAGCAACTACGACAGAGGCGTGAACACTGAAGCTTTCTTT.

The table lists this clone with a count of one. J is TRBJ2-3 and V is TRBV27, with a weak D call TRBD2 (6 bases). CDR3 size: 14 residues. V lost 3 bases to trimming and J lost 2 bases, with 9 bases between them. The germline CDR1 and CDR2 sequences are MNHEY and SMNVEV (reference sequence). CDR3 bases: TGTGCCAGCAGTTTGGGACTGTACACAGATACGCAGTATTTT. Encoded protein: CASSLGLYTDTQYF.

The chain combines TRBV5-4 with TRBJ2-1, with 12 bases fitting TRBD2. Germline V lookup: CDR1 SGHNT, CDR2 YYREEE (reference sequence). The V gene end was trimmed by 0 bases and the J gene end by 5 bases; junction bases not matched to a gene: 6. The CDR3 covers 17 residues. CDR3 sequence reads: CASSLGTRLAGDNEQFF. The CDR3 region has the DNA TGTGCCAGCAGCTTGGGGACGCGACTAGCGGGAGACAATGAGCAGTTCTTC. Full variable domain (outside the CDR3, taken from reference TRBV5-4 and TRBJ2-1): ETGVTQSPTHLIKTRGQQVTLRCSSQSGHNTVSWYQQALGQGPQFIFQYYREEENGRGNFPPRFSGLQFPNYSSELNVNALELDDSALYLCASSLGTRLAGDNEQFFGPGTRLTVL.

The CDR3 region is CASRSTGHQDTQYF. CDR3 bases: TGTGCCAGCAGATCAACGGGACACCAAGATACGCAGTATTTT. V usage is TRBV27 and J usage is TRBJ2-3, with D perhaps matching TRBD1 (6 bases). V was pared by 6 bases and J by 5 bases, with 15 bases between. Germline-derived CDR1 and CDR2 are MNHEY and SMNVEV (reference sequence). This CDR3 spans 14 amino acids.

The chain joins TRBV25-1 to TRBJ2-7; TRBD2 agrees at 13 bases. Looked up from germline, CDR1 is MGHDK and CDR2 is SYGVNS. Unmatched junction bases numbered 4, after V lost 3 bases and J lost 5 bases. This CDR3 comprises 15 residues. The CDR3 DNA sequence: TGTGCCAGCAGTGACGGGACTAGCGGGATCGACGAGCAGTACTTC. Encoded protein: CASSDGTSGIDEQYF.

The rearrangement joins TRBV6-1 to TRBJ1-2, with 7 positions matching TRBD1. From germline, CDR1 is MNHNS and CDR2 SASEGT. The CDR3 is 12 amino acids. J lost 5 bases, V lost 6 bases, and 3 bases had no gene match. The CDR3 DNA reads TGTGCCAGCAGCGACAGGGTGTATGGCTACACCTTC. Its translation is CASSDRVYGYTF.

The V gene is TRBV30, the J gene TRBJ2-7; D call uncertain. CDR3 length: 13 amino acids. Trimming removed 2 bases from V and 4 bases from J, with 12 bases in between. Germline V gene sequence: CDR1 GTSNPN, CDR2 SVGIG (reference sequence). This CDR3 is CAWSSLEGYEQYF. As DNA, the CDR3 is TGTGCCTGGAGTTCCCTAGAAGGATACGAGCAGTACTTC.

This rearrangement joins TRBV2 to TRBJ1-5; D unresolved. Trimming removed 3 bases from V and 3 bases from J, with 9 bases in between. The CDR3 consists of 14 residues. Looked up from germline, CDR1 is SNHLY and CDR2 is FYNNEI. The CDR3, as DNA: TGTGCCAGCAGTGAGGAACAGTTCAATCAGCCCCAGCATTTT. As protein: CASSEEQFNQPQHF.

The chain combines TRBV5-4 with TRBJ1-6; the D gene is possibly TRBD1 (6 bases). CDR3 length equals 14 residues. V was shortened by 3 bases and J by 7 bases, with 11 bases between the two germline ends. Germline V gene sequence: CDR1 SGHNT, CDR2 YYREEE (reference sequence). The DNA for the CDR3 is TGTGCCAGCAGCTCGGACAGTGGAAATTCACCCCTCCACTTT. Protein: CASSSDSGNSPLHF.

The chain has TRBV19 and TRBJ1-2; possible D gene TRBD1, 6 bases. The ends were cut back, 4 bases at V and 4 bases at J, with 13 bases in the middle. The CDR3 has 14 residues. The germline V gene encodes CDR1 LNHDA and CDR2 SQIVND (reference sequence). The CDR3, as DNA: TGTGCCAGTAGTACCAACGGGACACCCTATGGCTACACCTTC. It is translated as CASSTNGTPYGYTF.

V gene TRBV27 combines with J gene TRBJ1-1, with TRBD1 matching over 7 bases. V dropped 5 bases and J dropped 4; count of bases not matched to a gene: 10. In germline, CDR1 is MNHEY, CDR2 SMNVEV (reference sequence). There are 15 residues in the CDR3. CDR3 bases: TGTGCCAGCAGTCCTCATACAGGGGTTCTCACTGAAGCTTTCTTT. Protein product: CASSPHTGVLTEAFF.

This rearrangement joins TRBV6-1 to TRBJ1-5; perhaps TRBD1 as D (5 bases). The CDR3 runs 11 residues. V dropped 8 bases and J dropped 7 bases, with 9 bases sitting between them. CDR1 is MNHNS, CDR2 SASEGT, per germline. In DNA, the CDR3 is TGTGCCAGCGGGGGGGGACAGCCCCAGCATTTT. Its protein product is CASGGGQPQHF.

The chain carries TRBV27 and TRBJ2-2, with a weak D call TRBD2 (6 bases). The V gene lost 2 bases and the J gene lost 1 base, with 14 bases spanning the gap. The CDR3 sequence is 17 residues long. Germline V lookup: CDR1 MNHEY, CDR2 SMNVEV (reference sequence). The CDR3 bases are TGTGCCAGCAGTTTAAGTTGGTCGGGAGTGAACACCGGGGAGCTGTTTTTT. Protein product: CASSLSWSGVNTGELFF.

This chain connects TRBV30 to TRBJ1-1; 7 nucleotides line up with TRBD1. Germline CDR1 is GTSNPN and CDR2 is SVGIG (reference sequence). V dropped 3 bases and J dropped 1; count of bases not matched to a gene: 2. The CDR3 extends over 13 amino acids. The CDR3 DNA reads TGTGCCTGGAGACAGGGGAAGAACACTGAAGCTTTCTTT. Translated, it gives CAWRQGKNTEAFF.

The CDR3: CASSSFVGPGLARSYEQYF. In DNA form, the CDR3 reads TGTGCCAGCAGCTCTTTCGTAGGCCCAGGACTAGCGAGATCCTACGAGCAGTACTTC. The V call is TRBV7-6, the J call TRBJ2-7; TRBD2 agrees at 9 bases. The V and J ends lost 4 bases and 1 base, in that order; junction bases with no gene match: 17. The CDR3 contains 19 residues. Germline V CDR1 and CDR2: SGHVS, FNYEAQ.

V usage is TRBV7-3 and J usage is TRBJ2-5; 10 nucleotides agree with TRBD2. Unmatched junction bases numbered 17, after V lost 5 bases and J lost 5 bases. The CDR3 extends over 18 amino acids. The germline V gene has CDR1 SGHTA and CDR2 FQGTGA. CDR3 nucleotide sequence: TGTGCCAGCAGCCCAGGGATTAGCGGGAGGCCTTATGGGGAGACCCAGTACTTC. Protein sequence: CASSPGISGRPYGETQYF.

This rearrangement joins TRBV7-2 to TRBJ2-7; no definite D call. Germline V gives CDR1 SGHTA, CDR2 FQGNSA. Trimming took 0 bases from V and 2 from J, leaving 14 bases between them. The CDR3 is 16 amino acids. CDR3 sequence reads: CASSLANSKLTYEQYF. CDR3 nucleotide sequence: TGTGCCAGCAGCTTAGCGAACTCAAAACTTACCTACGAGCAGTACTTC.

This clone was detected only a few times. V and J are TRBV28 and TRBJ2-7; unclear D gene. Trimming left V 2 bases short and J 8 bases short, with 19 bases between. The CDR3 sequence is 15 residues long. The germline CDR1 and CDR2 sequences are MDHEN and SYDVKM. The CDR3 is CASSLLDRQASQQYF. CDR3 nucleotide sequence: TGTGCCAGCAGTTTACTTGACCGCCAAGCGAGCCAGCAGTACTTC.

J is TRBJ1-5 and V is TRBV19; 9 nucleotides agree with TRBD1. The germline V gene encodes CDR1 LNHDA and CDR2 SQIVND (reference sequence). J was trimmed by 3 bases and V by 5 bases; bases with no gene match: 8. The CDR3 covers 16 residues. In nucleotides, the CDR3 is TGTGCCAGTAGTTCTCCGGGACAGGGCCTCAATCAGCCCCAGCATTTT. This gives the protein CASSSPGQGLNQPQHF. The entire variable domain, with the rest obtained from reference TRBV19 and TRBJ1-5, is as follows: DGGITQSPKYLFRKEGQNVTLSCEQNLNHDAMYWYRQDPGQGLRLIYYSQIVNDFQKGDIAEGYSVSREKKESFPLTVTSAQKNPTAFYLCASSSPGQGLNQPQHFGDGTRLSIL.

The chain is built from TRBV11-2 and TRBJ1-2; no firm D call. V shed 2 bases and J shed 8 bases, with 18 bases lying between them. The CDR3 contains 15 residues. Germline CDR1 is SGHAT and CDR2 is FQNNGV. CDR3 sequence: CASSLFPTQPGGYTF. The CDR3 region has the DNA TGTGCCAGCAGCTTATTCCCCACTCAACCGGGAGGCTACACCTTC.

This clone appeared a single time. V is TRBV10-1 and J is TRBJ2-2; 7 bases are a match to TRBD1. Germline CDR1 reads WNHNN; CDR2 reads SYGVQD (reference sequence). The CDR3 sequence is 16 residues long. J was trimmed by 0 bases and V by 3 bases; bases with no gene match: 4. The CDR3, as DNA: TGCGCCAGCAGTGAAATGGGGACAGCGAACACCGGGGAGCTGTTTTTT. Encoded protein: CASSEMGTANTGELFF.

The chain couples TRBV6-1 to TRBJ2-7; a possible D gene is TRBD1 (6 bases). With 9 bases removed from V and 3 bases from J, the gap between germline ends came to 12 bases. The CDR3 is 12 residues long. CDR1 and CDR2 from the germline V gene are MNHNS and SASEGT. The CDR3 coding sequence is TGTGCCAGGTTACAGGGCGGCTACGAGCAGTACTTC. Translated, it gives CARLQGGYEQYF.

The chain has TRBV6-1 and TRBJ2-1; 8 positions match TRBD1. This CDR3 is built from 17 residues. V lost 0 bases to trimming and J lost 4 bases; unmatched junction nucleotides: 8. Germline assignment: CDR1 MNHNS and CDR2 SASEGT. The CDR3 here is CASSEALTGEIYNEQFF. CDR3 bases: TGTGCCAGCAGTGAAGCGCTGACAGGGGAGATTTACAATGAGCAGTTCTTC.

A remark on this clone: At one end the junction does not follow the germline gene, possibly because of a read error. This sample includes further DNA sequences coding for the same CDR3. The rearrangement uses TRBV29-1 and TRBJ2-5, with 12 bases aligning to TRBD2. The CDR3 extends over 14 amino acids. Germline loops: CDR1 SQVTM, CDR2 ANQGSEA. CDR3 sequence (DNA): TGCAGCGCCGACCCGACTAGCGGGAGTGAGACTCAGTACTTC. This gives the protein CSADPTSGSETQYF. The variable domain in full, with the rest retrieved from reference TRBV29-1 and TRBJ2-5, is SAVISQKPSRDICQRGTSLTIQCQVDSQVTMMFWYRQQPGQSLTLIATANQGSEATYESGFVIDKFPISRPNLTFSTLTVSNMSPEDSSIYLCSADPTSGSETQYFGPGTRLLVL.